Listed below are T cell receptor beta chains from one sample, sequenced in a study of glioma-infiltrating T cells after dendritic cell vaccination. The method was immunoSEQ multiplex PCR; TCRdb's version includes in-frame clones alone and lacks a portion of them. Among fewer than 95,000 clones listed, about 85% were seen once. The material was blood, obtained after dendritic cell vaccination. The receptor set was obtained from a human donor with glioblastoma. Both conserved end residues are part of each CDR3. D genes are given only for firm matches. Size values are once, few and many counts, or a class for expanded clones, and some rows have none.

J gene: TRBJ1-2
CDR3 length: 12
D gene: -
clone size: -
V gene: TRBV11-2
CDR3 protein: CASSLPRDGYTF
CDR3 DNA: TGTGCCAGCAGCTTACCCCGGGATGGCTACACCTTC

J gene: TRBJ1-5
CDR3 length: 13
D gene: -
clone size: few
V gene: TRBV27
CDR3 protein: CASRTRAWEPQHF
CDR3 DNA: TGTGCCAGTCGTACCAGGGCGTGGGAGCCCCAGCATTTT

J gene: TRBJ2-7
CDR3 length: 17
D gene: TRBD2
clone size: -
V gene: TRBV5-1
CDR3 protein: CASSSASSSGSRYEQYF
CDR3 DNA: TGCGCCAGCAGCTCGGCAAGTTCTAGCGGGAGTAGGTACGAGCAGTACTTC

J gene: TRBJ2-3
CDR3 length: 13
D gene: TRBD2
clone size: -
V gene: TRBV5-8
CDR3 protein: CATGLAGADTQYF
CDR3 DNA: TGTGCCACGGGACTAGCGGGGGCAGATACGCAGTATTTT

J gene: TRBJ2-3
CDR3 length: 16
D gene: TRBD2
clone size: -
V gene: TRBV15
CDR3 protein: CATSNPSGSLTDTQYF
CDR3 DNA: TGTGCCACCAGCAATCCTAGCGGGAGCTTGACAGATACGCAGTATTTT

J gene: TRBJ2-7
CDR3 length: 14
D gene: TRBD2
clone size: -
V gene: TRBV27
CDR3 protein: CASSLAGVPYEQYF
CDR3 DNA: TGTGCCAGCAGTCTAGCGGGAGTTCCCTACGAGCAGTACTTC

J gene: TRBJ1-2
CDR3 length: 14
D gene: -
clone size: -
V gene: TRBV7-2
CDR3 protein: CASSPRSGGYGYTF
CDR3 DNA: TGTGCCAGCAGCCCCCGAAGCGGGGGCTATGGCTACACCTTC

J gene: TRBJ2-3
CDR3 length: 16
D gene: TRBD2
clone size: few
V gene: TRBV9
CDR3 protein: CASGGGGGWGTDTQYF
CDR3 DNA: TGTGCCAGCGGCGGCGGGGGGGGGTGGGGCACAGATACGCAGTATTTT

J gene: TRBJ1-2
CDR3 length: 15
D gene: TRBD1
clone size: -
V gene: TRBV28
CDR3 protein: CASSLRGRTNYGYTF
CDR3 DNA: TGTGCCAGCAGTTTAAGGGGGCGGACTAACTATGGCTACACCTTC

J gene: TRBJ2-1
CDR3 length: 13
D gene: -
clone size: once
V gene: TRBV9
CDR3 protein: CASSVGGAGEQFF
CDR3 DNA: TGTGCCAGCAGCGTAGGGGGCGCCGGTGAGCAGTTCTTC

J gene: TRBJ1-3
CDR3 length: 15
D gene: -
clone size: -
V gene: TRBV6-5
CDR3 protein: CASSPTWSSGNTIYF
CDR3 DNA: TGTGCCAGCAGTCCGACTTGGAGCTCTGGAAACACCATATATTTT

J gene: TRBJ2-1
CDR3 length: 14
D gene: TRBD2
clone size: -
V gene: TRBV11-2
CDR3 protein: CASSLERLANEQFF
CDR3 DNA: TGTGCCAGCAGCTTAGAGAGACTAGCCAATGAGCAGTTCTTC

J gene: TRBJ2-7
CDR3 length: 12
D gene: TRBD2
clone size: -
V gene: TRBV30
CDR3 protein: CAWRGTGRDPYF
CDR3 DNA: TGTGCCTGGAGGGGGACTGGGAGGGATCCGTACTTC

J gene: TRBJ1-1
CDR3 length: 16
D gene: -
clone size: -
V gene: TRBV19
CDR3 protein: CASSDQSGGVNTEAFF
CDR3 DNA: TGTGCCAGTAGTGATCAGTCGGGGGGGGTGAACACTGAAGCTTTCTTT

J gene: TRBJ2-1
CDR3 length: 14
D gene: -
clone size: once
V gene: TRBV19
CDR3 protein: CASSPDRLVNEQFF
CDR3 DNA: TGTGCCAGTAGCCCCGACAGGTTAGTCAATGAGCAGTTCTTC

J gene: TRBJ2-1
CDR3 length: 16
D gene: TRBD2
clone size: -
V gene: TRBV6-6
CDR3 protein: CASSPRLAGGPNEQFF
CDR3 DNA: TGTGCCAGCAGCCCTAGACTAGCGGGAGGGCCTAATGAGCAGTTCTTC

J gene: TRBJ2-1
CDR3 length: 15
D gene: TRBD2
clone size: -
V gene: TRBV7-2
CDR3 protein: CASSLGTGLAGSRVF
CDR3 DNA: TGTGCCAGCAGCTTAGGGACGGGACTAGCGGGGAGCAGGGTCTTC

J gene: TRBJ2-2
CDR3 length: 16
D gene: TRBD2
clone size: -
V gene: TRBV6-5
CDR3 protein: CASSYSRGGGPGELFF
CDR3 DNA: TGTGCCAGCAGTTACTCGCGGGGGGGAGGCCCCGGGGAGCTGTTTTTT

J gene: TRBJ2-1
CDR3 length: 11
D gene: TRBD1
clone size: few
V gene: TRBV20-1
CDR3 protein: CSARGDREQFF
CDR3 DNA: TGCAGTGCTAGGGGGGACAGGGAGCAGTTCTTC

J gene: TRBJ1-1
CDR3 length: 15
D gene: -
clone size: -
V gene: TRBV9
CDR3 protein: CASSGRQSMNTEAFF
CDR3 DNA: TGTGCCAGCAGCGGAAGACAGAGCATGAACACTGAAGCTTTCTTT

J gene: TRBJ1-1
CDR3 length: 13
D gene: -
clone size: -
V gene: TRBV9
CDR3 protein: CASSIGGNTEAFF
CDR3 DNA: TGTGCCAGCAGCATAGGAGGGAACACTGAAGCTTTCTTT

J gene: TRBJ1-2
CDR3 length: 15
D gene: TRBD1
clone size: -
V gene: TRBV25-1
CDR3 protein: CASSEPGQGAIGYTF
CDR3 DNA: TGTGCCAGCAGTGAACCGGGACAGGGGGCCATTGGCTACACCTTC

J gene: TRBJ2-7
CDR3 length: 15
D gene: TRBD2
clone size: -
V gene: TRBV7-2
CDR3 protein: CASSPTSGGSYEQYF
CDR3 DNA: TGTGCCAGCAGCCCGACTAGCGGGGGGTCCTACGAGCAGTACTTC

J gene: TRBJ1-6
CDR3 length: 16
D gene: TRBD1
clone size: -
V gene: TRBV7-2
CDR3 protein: CASSPSDRGYNSPLHF
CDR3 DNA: TGTGCCAGCAGCCCCTCCGACAGGGGCTATAATTCACCCCTCCACTTT

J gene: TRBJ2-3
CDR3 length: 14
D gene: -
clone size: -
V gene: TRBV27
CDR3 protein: CASSSPRETDTQYF
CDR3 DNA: TGTGCCAGCAGTTCTCCGAGGGAGACAGATACGCAGTATTTT

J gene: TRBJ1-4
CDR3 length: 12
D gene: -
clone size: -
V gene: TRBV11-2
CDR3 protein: CASSSVGEKLFF
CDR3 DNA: TGTGCCAGCAGCTCCGTCGGGGAAAAACTGTTTTTT

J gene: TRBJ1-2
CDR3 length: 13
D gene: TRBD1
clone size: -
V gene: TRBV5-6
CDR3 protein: CASSRTGPYGYTF
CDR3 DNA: TGTGCCAGCAGCAGGACAGGTCCCTATGGCTACACCTTC

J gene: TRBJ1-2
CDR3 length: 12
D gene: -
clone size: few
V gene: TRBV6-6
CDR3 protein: CASSPGLLGYTF
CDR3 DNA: TGTGCCAGCAGTCCCGGACTATTAGGCTACACCTTC

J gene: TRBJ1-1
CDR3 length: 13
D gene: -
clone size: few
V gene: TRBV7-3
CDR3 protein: CASSLSRNTEAFF
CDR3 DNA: TGTGCCAGCAGCTTATCCAGGAACACTGAAGCTTTCTTT

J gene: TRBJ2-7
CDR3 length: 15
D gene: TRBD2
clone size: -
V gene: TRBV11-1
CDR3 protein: CASRSGLAGAYEQYF
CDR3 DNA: TGTGCCAGCAGATCGGGACTAGCGGGAGCCTACGAGCAGTACTTC

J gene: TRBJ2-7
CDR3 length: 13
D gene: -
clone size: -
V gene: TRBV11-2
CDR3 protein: CASSLGHFDEQYF
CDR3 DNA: TGTGCCAGCAGCCTAGGACACTTCGACGAGCAGTACTTC

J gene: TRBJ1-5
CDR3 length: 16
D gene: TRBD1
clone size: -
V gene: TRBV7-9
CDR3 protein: CASSLGTGDSNQPQHF
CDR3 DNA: TGTGCCAGCAGCTTAGGGACAGGGGACTCCAATCAGCCCCAGCATTTT

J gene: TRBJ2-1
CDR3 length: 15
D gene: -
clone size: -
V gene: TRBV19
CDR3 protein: CASSISGLANNEQFF
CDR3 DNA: TGTGCCAGTAGTATTTCGGGACTGGCTAACAATGAGCAGTTCTTC

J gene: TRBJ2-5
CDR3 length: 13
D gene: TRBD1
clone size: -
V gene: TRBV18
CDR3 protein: CASSGQGQETQYF
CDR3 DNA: TGTGCCAGCTCAGGACAGGGACAAGAGACCCAGTACTTC

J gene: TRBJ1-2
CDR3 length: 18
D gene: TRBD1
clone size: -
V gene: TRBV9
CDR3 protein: CASSVGSQWTGGDYGYTF
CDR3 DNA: TGTGCCAGCAGCGTGGGGTCCCAATGGACAGGGGGGGACTATGGCTACACCTTC

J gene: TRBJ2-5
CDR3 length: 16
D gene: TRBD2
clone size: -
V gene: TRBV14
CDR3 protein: CASSQGVGGGVETQYF
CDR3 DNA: TGTGCCAGCAGCCAAGGAGTCGGCGGGGGGGTAGAGACCCAGTACTTC

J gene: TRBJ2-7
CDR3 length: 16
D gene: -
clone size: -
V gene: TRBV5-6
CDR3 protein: CASSLEGQGVFYEQYF
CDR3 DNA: TGTGCCAGCAGCTTGGAGGGCCAGGGCGTCTTCTACGAGCAGTACTTC

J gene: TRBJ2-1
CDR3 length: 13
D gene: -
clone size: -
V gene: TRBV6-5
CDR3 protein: CASSYEGGSQEFF
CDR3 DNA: TGTGCCAGCAGTTACGAGGGAGGATCTCAGGAGTTCTTC

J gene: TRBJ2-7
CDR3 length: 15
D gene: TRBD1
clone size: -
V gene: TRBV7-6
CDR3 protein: CASSLEGTGSHEQYF
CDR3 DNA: TGTGCCAGCAGCTTAGAGGGGACAGGCTCCCACGAGCAGTACTTC

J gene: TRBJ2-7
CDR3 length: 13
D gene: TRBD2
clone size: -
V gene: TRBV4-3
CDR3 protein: CASSQSIGREQSF
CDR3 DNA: TGCGCCAGCAGCCAAAGTATAGGGAGGGAGCAGTCCTTC

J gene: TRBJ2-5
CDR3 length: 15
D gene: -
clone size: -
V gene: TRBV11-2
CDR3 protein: CASSLVRSALETQYF
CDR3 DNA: TGTGCCAGCAGCTTAGTACGGAGCGCTCTAGAGACCCAGTACTTC

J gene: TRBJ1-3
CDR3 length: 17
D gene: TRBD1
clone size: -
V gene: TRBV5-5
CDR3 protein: CASSLGGTGLTGNTIYF
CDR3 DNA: TGTGCCAGCAGCTTGGGAGGGACAGGGTTAACTGGAAACACCATATATTTT

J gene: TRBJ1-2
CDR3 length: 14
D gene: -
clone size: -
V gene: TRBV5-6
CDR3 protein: CASSLSRALGGYTF
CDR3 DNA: TGTGCCAGCAGCTTGTCCAGGGCCCTCGGTGGCTACACCTTC

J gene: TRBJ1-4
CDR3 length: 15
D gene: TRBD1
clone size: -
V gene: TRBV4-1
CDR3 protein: CASSYQGATNEKLFF
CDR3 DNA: TGCGCCAGCAGCTATCAGGGGGCAACTAATGAAAAACTGTTTTTT

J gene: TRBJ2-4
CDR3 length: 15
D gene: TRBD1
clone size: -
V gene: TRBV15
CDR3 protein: CATSRFGQVVNIQYF
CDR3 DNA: TGTGCCACCAGCAGATTTGGACAGGTGGTCAACATTCAGTACTTC

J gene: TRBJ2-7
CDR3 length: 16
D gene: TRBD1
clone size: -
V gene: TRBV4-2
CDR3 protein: CASSQGDSQSSYEQYF
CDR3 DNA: TGTGCCAGCAGCCAGGGGGACAGCCAGAGCTCCTACGAGCAGTACTTC

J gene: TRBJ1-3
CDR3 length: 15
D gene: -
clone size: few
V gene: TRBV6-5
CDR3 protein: CASSYSGQGGNTIYF
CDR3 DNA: TGTGCCAGCAGTTACTCGGGCCAGGGTGGAAACACCATATATTTT

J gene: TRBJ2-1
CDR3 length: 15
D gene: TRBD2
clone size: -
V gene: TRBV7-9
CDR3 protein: CASSLLAGGWDEQFF
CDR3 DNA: TGTGCCAGCAGTTTACTAGCGGGAGGTTGGGATGAGCAGTTCTTC

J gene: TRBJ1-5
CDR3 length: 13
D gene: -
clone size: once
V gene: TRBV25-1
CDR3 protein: CASSESGFQPQHF
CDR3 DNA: TGTGCCAGCAGTGAATCAGGGTTCCAGCCCCAGCATTTT

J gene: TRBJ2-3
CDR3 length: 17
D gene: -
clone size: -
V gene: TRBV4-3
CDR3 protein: CASSQDGSGSKTDTQYF
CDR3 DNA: TGCGCCAGCAGCCAAGATGGGTCGGGAAGCAAAACAGATACGCAGTATTTT

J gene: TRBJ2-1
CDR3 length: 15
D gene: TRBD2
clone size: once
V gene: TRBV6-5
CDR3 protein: CASSLGLAAYNEQFF
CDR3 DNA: TGTGCCAGCAGTTTAGGACTAGCGGCTTACAATGAGCAGTTCTTC

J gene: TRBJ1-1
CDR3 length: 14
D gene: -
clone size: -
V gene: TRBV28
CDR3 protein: CASSSGGRDPEAFF
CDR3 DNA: TGTGCCAGCAGTAGCGGGGGGCGAGATCCTGAAGCTTTCTTT

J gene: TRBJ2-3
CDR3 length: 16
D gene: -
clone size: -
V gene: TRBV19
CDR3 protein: CASRSPGNPSTDTQYF
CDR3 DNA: TGTGCCAGTAGATCGCCCGGGAATCCTAGCACAGATACGCAGTATTTT

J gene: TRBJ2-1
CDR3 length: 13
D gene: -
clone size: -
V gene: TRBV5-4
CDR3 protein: CASSFPQGNEQFF
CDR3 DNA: TGTGCCAGCAGCTTCCCACAGGGCAATGAGCAGTTCTTC

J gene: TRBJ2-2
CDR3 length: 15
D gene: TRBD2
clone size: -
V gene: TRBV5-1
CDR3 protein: CASAPLAGDTGELFF
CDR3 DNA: TGCGCCAGCGCCCCCCTAGCGGGAGACACCGGGGAGCTGTTTTTT

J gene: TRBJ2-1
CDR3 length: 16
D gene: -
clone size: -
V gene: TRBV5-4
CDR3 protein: CASRLAGQGTYNEQFF
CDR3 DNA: TGTGCCAGCAGGTTAGCGGGACAGGGAACCTACAATGAGCAGTTCTTC

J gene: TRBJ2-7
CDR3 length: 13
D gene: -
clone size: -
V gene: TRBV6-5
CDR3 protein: CASSYASTYEQYF
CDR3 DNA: TGTGCCAGCAGTTACGCCAGTACCTACGAGCAGTACTTC

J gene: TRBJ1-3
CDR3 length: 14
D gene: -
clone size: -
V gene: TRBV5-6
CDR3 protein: CASSLGPGKDTIYF
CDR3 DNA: TGTGCCAGCAGCTTGGGTCCAGGGAAGGACACCATATATTTT

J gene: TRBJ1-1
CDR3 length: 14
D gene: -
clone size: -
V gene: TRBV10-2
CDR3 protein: CASSENRAGTEAFF
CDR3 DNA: TGCGCCAGCAGCGAAAACAGGGCGGGCACTGAAGCTTTCTTT

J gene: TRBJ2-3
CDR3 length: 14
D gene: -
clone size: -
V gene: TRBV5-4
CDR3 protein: CASARDTSTDTQYF
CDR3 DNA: TGTGCCTCGGCCAGGGACACTAGCACAGATACGCAGTATTTT